Sequencing of this T cell receptor beta chain was carried out in a study of early T cells in non-severe SARS-CoV-2 infection. This clonotype was seen at least ten times. The antigen is undetermined. The CDR3 consists of 15 residues. CDR1 WNHNN and CDR2 SYGVQD come from the germline V gene (reference sequence). After removal of 5 bases from V and 2 bases from J, the junction contained 3 bases not matched to a gene. Each single cDNA molecule received a unique molecular identifier. TCRdb analysed the 5' RACE reads with MiXCR anew, one entry per CDR3 protein. The repertoire holds fewer than 30,000 distinct CDR3 sequences, 9% to 10% seen once, with roughly 15% in the top ten. Study-level findings and limits: Private and CD4 specificities were missed by VDJdb matching, which favored anti-spike CD8 responses.

The sample comprised whole blood. This TCR derives from an adult who was a healthcare worker with PCR-confirmed SARS-CoV-2 infection or an uninfected control (not recorded which). The chain uses TRBV10-1 and TRBJ2-1, with 10 bases lining up with TRBD2. The CDR3 coding sequence is TGCGCCAGCAGTAAAGCGGGGGGGCCCTACAATGAGCAGTTCTTC. Its translation: CASSKAGGPYNEQFF.